This paragraph reports one T cell receptor (beta chain). The data were obtained in a study of PD-L1 blockade in urothelial cancer. For the study at large: After treatment start, blood was analyzed at 3 weeks (second dose) and at 6 weeks. The study recovered a median of roughly 150,000 T cells per blood sample.

Method: immunoSEQ multiplex PCR; TCRdb's copy keeps in-frame clones and lacks some. Of about 52,000 clones listed, 84% were seen once; the top ten hold roughly 5%. V was shortened by 2 bases and J by 2 bases, with 6 bases between the two germline ends. Germline V gene sequence: CDR1 MDHEN, CDR2 SYDVKM. There are 14 residues in the CDR3. Between 1 and 8 samples, pretreatment and on-treatment, were given by each patient. This chain uses TRBV28 with TRBJ2-2; D is perhaps TRBD2 (5 bases). The material sequenced was PBMCs, taken around atezolizumab (anti-PD-L1) treatment. The TCR sequence derives from a middle-aged man with urothelial cancer. The CDR3: CASSLGGNTGELFF. CDR3 DNA: TGTGCCAGCAGTTTAGGAGGAAACACCGGGGAGCTGTTTTTT.